This TCR beta chain was sequenced in a study of monozygotic twins with inflammatory bowel disease. After re-calling the 5' RACE reads, TCRdb lists one entry per CDR3 protein, DNA absent. Its clone listing holds around 140,000 distinct CDR3 sequences. Germline CDR1 SGHRS, CDR2 YFSETQ. The CDR3 loop spans 11 amino acids. This receptor was identified in a human donor with ulcerative colitis or Crohn's disease, or a healthy co-twin of an affected twin (not recorded which). The source material was blood. The V call is TRBV5-1, the J call TRBJ1-4. This CDR3 is CASRAGEKLFF.